A single sample gave rise to the 12 T cell receptor beta chains below, sequenced in a study of T cell responses to AZD1222 COVID-19 vaccine. Clones were read by immunoSEQ multiplex PCR, and TCRdb kept only the in-frame ones, dropping some. Among approximately 100,000 clones listed, 91% were seen once. Sequenced material: peripheral blood, taken on day 0 of AZD1222 vaccination. The receptors stem from an adult in good health.

CDR3 residues: CASSQVLRQLNTEAFF. The CDR3 DNA is TGTGCCAGCAGCCAAGTATTAAGACAATTGAACACTGAAGCTTTCTTT. V gene TRBV14 combines with J gene TRBJ1-1; the D is unclear. V was trimmed by 1 base and J by 0 bases, leaving 12 bases between them. The germline V gene has CDR1 SGHDN and CDR2 FVKESK. This CDR3 has 16 residues.

The count of this clone is one. This chain joins TRBV6-1 and TRBJ1-6; no firm D call. V lost 2 bases and J lost 10, with 12 bases in between. The CDR3 loop spans 14 amino acids. Looked up from germline, CDR1 is MNHNS and CDR2 is SASEGT. CDR3 DNA: TGTGCCAGCAGTGAAATTTCCACGGGATCACCCCTCCACTTT. Its translation: CASSEISTGSPLHF.

The chain uses TRBV10-2 and TRBJ2-3; D is undetermined. CDR1 and CDR2 from the germline V gene are WSHSY and SAAADI. V lost 3 bases and J lost 6, with 10 bases in between. The CDR3 runs 13 residues. The CDR3 DNA follows: TGCGCCAGCAGTGAACCCCCCGGGGATACGCAGTATTTT. Translated: CASSEPPGDTQYF.

Only a few counts were recorded for this clone. V and J are TRBV28 and TRBJ1-3; the D is unclear. Trimming cost V 9 bases and J 3 bases, with 12 bases left between them. The CDR3 is 13 residues long. CDR1 and CDR2 (germline): MDHEN, SYDVKM. Here the CDR3 reads CASGRAVGNTIYF. CDR3 nucleotide sequence: TGTGCCAGTGGAAGGGCTGTTGGAAACACCATATATTTT.

The rearrangement links TRBV6-5 to TRBJ2-7; maybe TRBD1 (5 bases). V was clipped by 0 bases and J by 2 bases, with 11 bases between them. This CDR3 is built from 15 residues. Germline loops: CDR1 MNHEY, CDR2 SVGAGI. The CDR3 is CASSYSGLDTYEQYF. CDR3 in DNA: TGTGCCAGCAGTTACTCGGGGCTTGACACCTACGAGCAGTACTTC.

The V and J genes are TRBV7-2 and TRBJ2-3, with 7 bases matching TRBD2. This CDR3 is 15 amino acids long. Trimming cost V 4 bases and J 6 bases; bases outside gene matches: 10. CDR1 is SGHTA and CDR2 is FQGNSA in the germline V gene. CDR3 coding DNA: TGTGCCAGCAGCTACCCCGGACTAGGAGCGGATACGCAGTATTTT. It yields the protein CASSYPGLGADTQYF.

The chain joins TRBV5-5 to TRBJ1-1, with TRBD1 matching over 8 bases. This CDR3 is 15 amino acids long. The V segment lost 3 bases and the J segment 5 bases; nucleotides outside the gene matches: 9. CDR1 is SGHKS, CDR2 YYEKEE, per germline (reference sequence). CDR3 sequence (DNA): TGTGCCAGCAGCTCGCCGGGTACAGGGGGGACTGAAGCTTTCTTT. Its translation: CASSSPGTGGTEAFF. Filled out from reference TRBV5-5 and TRBJ1-1, the complete variable domain reads DAGVTQSPTHLIKTRGQQVTLRCSPISGHKSVSWYQQVLGQGPQFIFQYYEKEERGRGNFPDRFSARQFPNYSSELNVNALLLGDSALYLCASSSPGTGGTEAFFGQGTRLTVV.

V and J are TRBV3-1 (or the pseudogene TRBV3-2) and TRBJ2-3; 9 bases fit TRBD2. Germline V gives CDR1 LGHDT, CDR2 YNNKEL (reference sequence). The CDR3 totals 14 residues. J lost 6 bases, V lost 4 bases, and 5 bases had no gene match. The CDR3 nucleotides read TGTGCCAGCAGCCGGCGGGAGGGCCAGGATACGCAGTATTTT. It translates to CASSRREGQDTQYF.

This clone has only one observation. The chain combines TRBV4-1 with TRBJ1-1, with D unresolved. This CDR3 contains 14 residues. V lost 4 bases and J lost 0, with 9 bases in between. CDR1 is MGHRA and CDR2 is YSYEKL in the germline V gene. The CDR3 DNA follows: TGCGCCAGCAGCCCAACACAGATGAACACTGAAGCTTTCTTT. Its translation is CASSPTQMNTEAFF.

The chain links TRBV5-1 to TRBJ2-1; possibly TRBD2 for D (6 bases). Per germline, CDR1 SGHRS and CDR2 YFSETQ. This CDR3 spans 16 amino acids. Trimming stripped 0 bases from V and 7 bases from J, with 17 bases between. The CDR3 bases are TGCGCCAGCAGCTTGGGCGTTTCAGGGACTGGGAATGAGCAGTTCTTC. Its protein product is CASSLGVSGTGNEQFF. Drawing the rest from reference TRBV5-1 and TRBJ2-1, the complete variable domain is KAGVTQTPRYLIKTRGQQVTLSCSPISGHRSVSWYQQTPGQGLQFLFEYFSETQRNKGNFPGRFSGRQFSNSRSEMNVSTLELGDSALYLCASSLGVSGTGNEQFFGPGTRLTVL.

The V and J genes are TRBV30 and TRBJ1-5; perhaps TRBD1 as D (6 bases). The CDR3 sequence is 15 residues long. The ends were cut back, 0 bases at V and 0 bases at J, with 9 bases in the middle. The germline V gene encodes CDR1 GTSNPN and CDR2 SVGIG (reference sequence). The CDR3 reads CAWSVGGYSNQPQHF. In DNA form, the CDR3 reads TGTGCCTGGAGTGTAGGGGGGTATAGCAATCAGCCCCAGCATTTT.

The chain couples TRBV27 to TRBJ1-1; D possibly corresponds to TRBD1 (6 bases). Deletions cut 6 bases from V and 4 bases from J, with 18 bases between. The germline V gene has CDR1 MNHEY and CDR2 SMNVEV (reference sequence). The CDR3 sequence is 15 residues long. CDR3 sequence: CASRGGTPYGTEAFF. The DNA for the CDR3 is TGTGCCAGCAGGGGTGGGACACCCTACGGCACTGAAGCTTTCTTT.